Presented here are 27 T cell receptor beta chains from one specimen sequenced in a study of CD8 T cells in ankylosing spondylitis (dated by TCRdb to about 2017). The investigation overall reported the following: A TCR beta motif made up of several highly homologous amino acid variants appeared to be characteristic of blood from ankylosing spondylitis patients.

Libraries were prepared through 5' RACE. TCRdb shows the sequencer as Illumina HiSeq 2500. TCRdb trimmed public reads at Q25 via fastp, called clones via MiXCR and kept in-frame beta chains. Identical CDR3 protein sequences are pooled into one entry, listed with their most common genes and DNA. Here the sample has approximately 400,000 distinct CDR3 sequences; approximately 17% occur a single time. Together, the top ten hold 0.95% to 1.1% of the sample. These receptors' targets are unknown. The sample comprised blood, either unsorted or a sorted T cell fraction (not recorded which). Receptors were obtained from a male donor with ankylosing spondylitis.

The genes are TRBV27 and TRBJ2-7, with D uncertain. V shed 6 bases and J shed 5 bases, with 26 bases lying between them. Germline CDR1 and CDR2: MNHEY and SMNVEV (reference sequence). The CDR3 has 17 residues. CDR3 amino acids: CASSPTSLVVRSNEQYF. CDR3 coding DNA: TGTGCCAGCAGCCCCACGTCCTTGGTTGTCAGGAGTAACGAGCAGTACTTC.

In this sample, this clonotype turned up many times. V usage is TRBV29-1 and J usage is TRBJ2-7, with a tentative D call TRBD1 (6 bases). V lost 6 bases, J lost 2 bases, and 17 bases lay in between. This CDR3 region has 14 residues. The germline V gene has CDR1 SQVTM and CDR2 ANQGSEA. This chain's CDR3 is CSVLLTGKTYEQYF. CDR3 in DNA: TGCAGCGTCCTTCTGACAGGTAAAACCTACGAGCAGTACTTC.

This clonotype was picked up a small number of times. CDR3 bases: TGCAGCGTTGTGAGGGGACAGGGGAACACTGAAGCTTTCTTT. This sequence encodes CSVVRGQGNTEAFF. The gene calls are TRBV29-1 and TRBJ1-1; 9 bases line up with TRBD1. V was clipped by 4 bases and J by 1 base; unmatched bases: 4. CDR1 is SQVTM and CDR2 is ANQGSEA in the germline V gene. The CDR3 has 14 amino acids.

This chain uses TRBV27 with TRBJ1-6, with TRBD1 identical over 11 bases. Germline V gives CDR1 MNHEY, CDR2 SMNVEV (reference sequence). This CDR3 contains 15 residues. V lost 10 bases and J lost 6; bases outside the gene matches: 8. CDR3 amino acids: CATKVGQGANSPLHF. CDR3 nucleotide sequence: TGTGCCACCAAAGTTGGACAGGGGGCTAATTCACCCCTCCACTTT.

V and J are TRBV11-2 and TRBJ2-1; D uncertain. CDR1 SGHAT and CDR2 FQNNGV come from the germline V gene. This CDR3 has 13 residues. V was cut by 5 bases and J by 2 bases, with 7 bases left in between. CDR3 nucleotide sequence: TGTGCCAGCAGCACAGAAACCTACAATGAGCAGTTCTTC. This sequence encodes CASSTETYNEQFF.

The chain links TRBV4-2 to TRBJ2-5; 13 bases are a match to TRBD2. CDR1 is LGHNA and CDR2 is YNFKEQ in the germline V gene. There are 20 residues in the CDR3. Trimming cost V 1 base and J 5 bases; bases outside gene matches: 16. The DNA for the CDR3 is TGTGCCAGCAGCCAAGTTCCCGGGACTAGCGGGAATGGGTGGGGGGAGACCCAGTACTTC. Translating gives CASSQVPGTSGNGWGETQYF.

This clonotype came up once. CDR3 sequence reads: CASSLGDIYTGELFF. CDR3 bases: TGCGCCAGCAGCTTAGGGGACATCTACACCGGGGAGCTGTTTTTT. V is TRBV5-1 and J is TRBJ2-2; D might be TRBD1 (6 bases). The CDR3 spans 15 residues. CDR1 SGHRS and CDR2 YFSETQ come from the germline V gene. V was clipped by 2 bases and J by 3 bases, with 11 bases between them.

This clonotype has at least ten counts. The gene calls are TRBV12-3 or TRBV12-4 and TRBJ2-1; 7 nucleotides agree with TRBD1. V lost 5 bases, J lost 11 bases, and 15 bases stayed unmatched. The CDR3 consists of 15 residues. CDR3 nucleotide sequence: TGTGCCAGCAGTCAACAGGGGTCCTCCCGCCTGCAGCAGTTCTTC. This encodes CASSQQGSSRLQQFF.

The chain is built from TRBV9 and TRBJ1-4; TRBD1 matches 9 bases. The CDR3 sequence is 15 residues long. The germline V gene has CDR1 SGDLS and CDR2 YYNGEE. The V and J ends lost 4 bases and 7 bases, in that order; junction bases with no gene match: 8. The CDR3 spells CASSLTGTGIEKLFF. The CDR3 DNA follows: TGTGCCAGCAGCTTGACCGGGACAGGGATTGAAAAACTGTTTTTT.

The CDR3 here is CASSSPGMATEAFF. The CDR3 DNA is TGTGCCAGTAGTAGCCCAGGGATGGCCACTGAAGCTTTCTTT. This chain links TRBV19 with TRBJ1-1, with a possible D match to TRBD1 (5 bases). This CDR3 has 14 amino acids. Per germline, CDR1 LNHDA and CDR2 SQIVND (reference sequence). V was shortened by 4 bases and J by 4 bases, with 13 bases between the two germline ends.

This clonotype was counted a few times. The chain joins TRBV20-1 to TRBJ1-2; D is ambiguous. The CDR3 consists of 11 residues. Germline assignment: CDR1 DFQATT and CDR2 SNEGSKA (reference sequence). V was trimmed by 3 bases and J by 7 bases, leaving 9 bases between them. In nucleotides, the CDR3 is TGCAGTGCTAGTAGACAAGGTGGCTACACCTTC. Its protein product is CSASRQGGYTF.

This clonotype was picked up one time. V usage is TRBV20-1 and J usage is TRBJ1-4; the D is unclear. Germline values: CDR1 DFQATT, CDR2 SNEGSKA (reference sequence). The length of the CDR3 is 14 residues. The V gene lost 2 bases and the J gene lost 4 bases, with 11 bases spanning the gap. CDR3 coding DNA: TGCAGTGCTAGAACTAACTTGGGTAATGAAAAACTGTTTTTT. Its translation is CSARTNLGNEKLFF.

The chain combines TRBV7-9 with TRBJ1-4, with D hard to call. The germline V gene has CDR1 SEHNR and CDR2 FQNEAQ (reference sequence). This CDR3 is 14 amino acids long. Trimming took 4 bases from V and 3 from J, leaving 9 bases between them. CDR3 protein: CASSSDVSNEKLFF. The CDR3 DNA follows: TGTGCCAGCAGCTCGGACGTGTCTAATGAAAAACTGTTTTTT.

This clonotype was seen a few times. An end of the junction differs from the germline gene, which may be a read error. This sequence joins TRBV29-1 and TRBJ2-2; 12 bases agree with TRBD2. CDR3 length: 16 amino acids. Germline-derived CDR1 and CDR2 are SQVTM and ANQGSEA. This chain's CDR3 is CSVKRTSGRNPGELFF. Here the CDR3 DNA reads TGCAGCGTCAAGAGAACTAGCGGGAGGAACCCCGGGGAGCTGTTTTTT.

This clonotype came up many times. The chain's CDR3 is CASSLSDSNQPQHF. As DNA, the CDR3 is TGTGCCAGCAGCCTGTCAGATAGCAATCAGCCCCAGCATTTT. The V gene is TRBV12-3 or TRBV12-4, the J gene TRBJ1-5, with unresolved D. The CDR3 covers 14 residues. Trimming removed 6 bases from V and 0 bases from J, with 9 bases in between.

There are a few counts of this clonotype. This chain connects TRBV5-1 to TRBJ2-1; tentative D call: TRBD2 (6 bases). V lost 4 bases and J lost 7, with 12 bases in between. This CDR3 spans 13 amino acids. Germline CDR1 is SGHRS and CDR2 is YFSETQ. This CDR3 reads CASSSFAGNEQFF. The CDR3 DNA sequence: TGCGCCAGCAGCAGCTTCGCGGGGAATGAGCAGTTCTTC.

The chain couples TRBV20-1 to TRBJ2-2; D is unresolved. Trimming stripped 3 bases from V and 4 bases from J, with 9 bases between. This CDR3 comprises 13 residues. The germline CDR1 and CDR2 sequences are DFQATT and SNEGSKA (reference sequence). The DNA for the CDR3 is TGCAGTGCTAGGTGGGGTGTCACCGGGGAGCTGTTTTTT. Translated, it gives CSARWGVTGELFF.

This clonotype has only one observation. The J gene is TRBJ2-3, the V gene TRBV7-2; 7 nucleotides match TRBD2. J was trimmed by 1 base and V by 3 bases; bases with no gene match: 10. This CDR3 has 17 residues. Germline V gives CDR1 SGHTA, CDR2 FQGNSA. CDR3 sequence (DNA): TGTGCCAGCAGCTTCGACCCTCCGGCGGGGGGCACAGATACGCAGTATTTT. Its translation is CASSFDPPAGGTDTQYF.

This chain links TRBV20-1 with TRBJ2-1, with TRBD2 identical over 10 bases. In germline, CDR1 is DFQATT, CDR2 SNEGSKA (reference sequence). V gave up 3 bases and J gave up 5 bases; unmatched junction bases: 10. This CDR3 is built from 16 residues. CDR3 loop: CSARVPGTSVDNEQFF. The CDR3, as DNA: TGCAGTGCTAGGGTCCCAGGGACTAGCGTAGACAATGAGCAGTTCTTC.

With regard to this clonotype: A clone one base away is much larger, so this may be a read error. This rearrangement joins TRBV12-3 or TRBV12-4 to TRBJ2-7; 7 positions agree with TRBD2. The CDR3 contains 14 residues. The CDR3: CASSFSGRGGEQCF. CDR3 nucleotides: TGTGCCAGCAGTTTCTCTGGGAGGGGAGGCGAGCAGTGCTTC.

This clonotype was found a few times. The chain carries TRBV7-8 and TRBJ2-5, with D perhaps TRBD1 or TRBD2 (6 bases each). V gave up 8 bases and J gave up 3 bases, with 16 bases separating them. This CDR3 is built from 14 residues. Germline V CDR1 and CDR2: SGHVS, FQNEAQ. The CDR3 is CASGGDIREETQYF. CDR3 coding DNA: TGTGCCAGCGGAGGGGACATAAGGGAAGAGACCCAGTACTTC.

The chain has TRBV6-6 and TRBJ2-1, with D uncertain. Germline V CDR1 and CDR2: MNHNY, SVGAGI (reference sequence). V was shortened by 6 bases and J by 8 bases, with 14 bases between the two germline ends. CDR3 size: 13 residues. CDR3 nucleotide sequence: TGTGCCAGCAGCTCCTCCGCCGTCCATGAGCAGTTCTTC. Protein product: CASSSSAVHEQFF.

This clonotype was found a few times. The chain links TRBV5-1 to TRBJ2-2; 9 nucleotides line up with TRBD2. The germline V gene has CDR1 SGHRS and CDR2 YFSETQ. This CDR3 spans 17 amino acids. V gave up 0 bases and J gave up 0 bases; unmatched junction bases: 3. The chain's CDR3 is CASSLGGRGANTGELFF. The CDR3 nucleotides read TGCGCCAGCAGCTTGGGCGGGAGGGGCGCGAACACCGGGGAGCTGTTTTTT.

In its sample, this clonotype was seen a few times. The J gene is TRBJ2-1, the V gene TRBV5-1; TRBD2 matches at 9 bases. The CDR3 contains 15 residues. Trimming at V came to 3 bases and at J to 4 bases, leaving 5 bases not matched to a gene. Germline V gene sequence: CDR1 SGHRS, CDR2 YFSETQ. The CDR3 region is CASSSSGEPYNEQFF. CDR3 coding DNA: TGCGCCAGCAGCTCTAGCGGGGAACCTTACAATGAGCAGTTCTTC. Complete variable domain (other parts from reference TRBV5-1 and TRBJ2-1): KAGVTQTPRYLIKTRGQQVTLSCSPISGHRSVSWYQQTPGQGLQFLFEYFSETQRNKGNFPGRFSGRQFSNSRSEMNVSTLELGDSALYLCASSSSGEPYNEQFFGPGTRLTVL.

This sequence joins TRBV6-5 and TRBJ1-2, with D perhaps matching TRBD1 (6 bases). CDR1 MNHEY and CDR2 SVGAGI come from the germline V gene. The V end was cut by 0 bases, the J end by 8 bases, with 10 bases between. CDR3 length: 13 amino acids. The CDR3 DNA is TGTGCCAGCAGTTACTCGCAGGGGAGAGGCTACACCTTC. Translating it yields CASSYSQGRGYTF.

The chain employs TRBV7-3 and TRBJ2-7, with 8 bases fitting TRBD2. Germline-derived CDR1 and CDR2 are SGHTA and FQGTGA. Trimming cost V 2 bases and J 3 bases; bases outside gene matches: 6. The CDR3 is 15 residues long. The CDR3 reads CASSLAGGYLYEQYF. The CDR3 region has the DNA TGTGCCAGCAGCTTAGCGGGGGGCTACCTCTACGAGCAGTACTTC.

This clonotype was detected only a few times. This chain links TRBV12-3 or TRBV12-4 with TRBJ1-5; D is unclear. The CDR3 runs 13 residues. Trimming cost V 3 bases and J 7 bases, with 10 bases left between them. CDR3 DNA: TGTGCCAGCAGTTTCGGGGATCGACAGCCCCAGCATTTT. This encodes CASSFGDRQPQHF.